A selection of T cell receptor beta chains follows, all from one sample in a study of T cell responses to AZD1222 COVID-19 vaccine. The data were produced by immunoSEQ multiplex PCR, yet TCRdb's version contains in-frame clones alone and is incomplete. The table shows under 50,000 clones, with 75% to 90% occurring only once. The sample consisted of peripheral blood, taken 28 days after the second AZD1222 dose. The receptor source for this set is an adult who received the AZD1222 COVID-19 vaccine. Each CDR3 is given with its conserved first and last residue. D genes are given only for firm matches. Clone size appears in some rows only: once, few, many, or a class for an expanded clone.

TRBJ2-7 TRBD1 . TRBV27 CASRPGQGFYEQYF TGTGCCAGCAGGCCGGGACAGGGATTCTACGAGCAGTACTTC
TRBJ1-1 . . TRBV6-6 CASRSGVGTEAFF TGTGCCAGCAGATCAGGGGTGGGCACTGAAGCTTTCTTT
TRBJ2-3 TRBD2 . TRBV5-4 CASSRGGRGTGDTQYF TGTGCCAGCAGCCGGGGGGGGCGGGGGACCGGAGATACGCAGTATTTT
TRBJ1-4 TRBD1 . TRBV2 CASSEWGGDRAFATNEKLFF TGTGCCAGCAGTGAGTGGGGGGGGGACAGAGCCTTTGCAACTAATGAAAAACTGTTTTTT
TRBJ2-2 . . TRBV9 CASSVATGANTGELFF TGTGCCAGCAGCGTAGCTACAGGTGCGAACACCGGGGAGCTGTTTTTT
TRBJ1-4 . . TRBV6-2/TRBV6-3 CASSYNDPSGEKLFF TGTGCCAGCAGCTATAACGATCCGAGCGGCGAAAAACTGTTTTTT
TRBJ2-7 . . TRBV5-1 CASSLGAAGIYEQYF TGCGCCAGCAGCTTGGGGGCCGCCGGGATCTACGAGCAGTACTTC
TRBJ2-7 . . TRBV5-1 CASSLGSPASYEQYF TGCGCCAGCAGCCTCGGGTCACCCGCCTCCTACGAGCAGTACTTC
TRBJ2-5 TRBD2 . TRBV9 CASSVGGGASGETQYF TGTGCCAGCAGCGTAGGCGGGGGGGCATCGGGAGAGACCCAGTACTTC
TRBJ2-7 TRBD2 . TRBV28 CASSLFLAGGGYEQYF TGTGCCAGCAGTTTATTCCTAGCGGGAGGGGGCTACGAGCAGTACTTC
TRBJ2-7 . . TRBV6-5 CASRGTVNINEQYF TGTGCCAGCAGGGGGACGGTAAATATCAACGAGCAGTACTTC
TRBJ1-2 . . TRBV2 CASSVSRNPNYGYTF TGTGCCAGCAGTGTATCCCGCAACCCTAACTATGGCTACACCTTC
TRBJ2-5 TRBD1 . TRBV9 CASSVSGTGETQYF TGTGCCAGCAGCGTCTCGGGGACAGGGGAGACCCAGTACTTC
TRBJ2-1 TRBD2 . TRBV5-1 CASSLSSGAYNEQFF TGCGCCAGCAGCTTGTCGAGCGGGGCCTACAATGAGCAGTTCTTC
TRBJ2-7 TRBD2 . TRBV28 CASSGAGGTYEQYF TGTGCCAGCAGTGGCGCGGGAGGGACATACGAGCAGTACTTC
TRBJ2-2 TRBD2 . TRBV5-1 CASSSAGLAITGELFF TGCGCCAGCAGCTCAGCGGGACTAGCCATCACCGGGGAGCTGTTTTTT
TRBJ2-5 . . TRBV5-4 CASSLGQAQETQYF TGTGCCAGCAGCTTGGGGCAGGCCCAAGAGACCCAGTACTTC
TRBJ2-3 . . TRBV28 CASSLGRSKAGDTQYF TGTGCCAGCAGTTTGGGCCGGTCGAAGGCTGGGGATACGCAGTATTTT
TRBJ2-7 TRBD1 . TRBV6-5 CASIYGTGTYEQYF TGTGCCAGCATCTATGGGACAGGGACCTACGAGCAGTACTTC
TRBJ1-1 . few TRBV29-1 CSVSRGENTEAFF TGCAGCGTTTCCAGAGGGGAAAACACTGAAGCTTTCTTT
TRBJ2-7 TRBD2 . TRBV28 CASSFDFSGRYEQYF TGTGCCAGCAGTTTTGATTTTAGCGGGAGATACGAGCAGTACTTC
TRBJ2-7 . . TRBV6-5 CASSYASERYEQYF TGTGCCAGCAGTTACGCTAGCGAACGTTACGAGCAGTACTTC
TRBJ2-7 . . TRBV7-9 CASSRGRGIDEQYF TGTGCCAGCAGCAGAGGCAGGGGCATCGACGAGCAGTACTTC
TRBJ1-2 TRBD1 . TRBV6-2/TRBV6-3 CASSKQGDGYTF TGTGCCAGCAGTAAGCAGGGGGATGGCTACACCTTC
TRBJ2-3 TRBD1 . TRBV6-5 CASSLRDRVADTQYF TGTGCCAGCAGTCTACGGGACAGGGTAGCAGATACGCAGTATTTT
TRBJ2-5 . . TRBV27 CASRSGDQETQYF TGTGCCAGCAGATCAGGGGACCAAGAGACCCAGTACTTC